The 9 T cell receptor beta chains listed next were all sequenced from one sample in a study of T cells in Graves' hyperthyroidism and ophthalmopathy. TCR beta CDR3 regions were amplified from RNA transcripts. The HTBI primer set drove a first-round RT-PCR of the TCR CDR3. In TCRdb, the multiplex PCR reads were re-called with MiXCR into one record per CDR3 protein. The table lists a few hundred thousand distinct CDR3 sequences, 14% to 15% of them singletons. Sequencing was done on a sample of blood. The receptors were sampled from a woman in her 30s with Graves' hyperthyroidism.

This clonotype has just a few counts. V and J are TRBV5-1 and TRBJ2-2, with D maybe TRBD2 (6 bases). The ends were cut back, 1 base at V and 6 bases at J, with 10 bases in the middle. The CDR3 length is 14 residues. Germline V gene data show CDR1 as SGHRS and CDR2 as YFSETQ. As DNA, the CDR3 is TGCGCCAGCAGCTTGAATGTAGCGGCCGGGGAGCTGTTTTTT. Residues: CASSLNVAAGELFF.

This clonotype was detected only a few times. The V and J genes are TRBV7-9 and TRBJ1-5; 9 nucleotides match TRBD1. CDR3 length: 15 residues. The germline V gene encodes CDR1 SEHNR and CDR2 FQNEAQ (reference sequence). Trimming at V came to 4 bases and at J to 2 bases, leaving 3 bases not matched to a gene. CDR3: CASSWDREGNQPQHF. The CDR3 DNA sequence: TGTGCCAGCAGCTGGGACAGGGAAGGCAATCAGCCCCAGCATTTT.

This clonotype has more than one count but fewer than ten. J is TRBJ2-5 and V is TRBV29-1; the match to TRBD1 covers 10 bases. V lost 2 bases, J lost 2 bases, and 5 bases stayed unmatched. The CDR3 extends over 15 amino acids. Germline CDR1 is SQVTM and CDR2 is ANQGSEA. The CDR3 nucleotides are TGCAGCGTTGAACCGCCGGGACAGGGGCAAGAGACCCAGTACTTC. This codes for CSVEPPGQGQETQYF.

This clonotype was seen repeatedly, ten times or more. The chain employs TRBV28 and TRBJ2-5; 7 bases are shared with TRBD2. Germline assignment: CDR1 MDHEN and CDR2 SYDVKM. Trimming took 10 bases from V and 5 from J; bases not matched to a gene: 22. The CDR3 totals 17 residues. The CDR3 DNA follows: TGTGCCACCGAGCGGCCGGGACGTTCGATGGGGGGGGAGACCCAGTACTTC. It codes for CATERPGRSMGGETQYF. Looking up the rest from reference TRBV28 and TRBJ2-5 gives the full variable domain: DVKVTQSSRYLVKRTGEKVFLECVQDMDHENMFWYRQDPGLGLRLIYFSYDVKMKEKGDIPEGYSVSREKKERFSLILESASTNQTSMYLCATERPGRSMGGETQYFGPGTRLLVL.

The rearrangement links TRBV27 to TRBJ2-1; 11 bases align to TRBD2. After removal of 5 bases from V and 8 bases from J, the junction contained 11 bases not matched to a gene. CDR3 length: 16 residues. Germline CDR1 is MNHEY and CDR2 is SMNVEV (reference sequence). CDR3 DNA sequence: TGTGCCAGCAGTCACTGGACTAGCGGGTTTGTGGATGAGCAGTTCTTC. Protein: CASSHWTSGFVDEQFF.

This clonotype was counted many times. The chain uses TRBV6-5 and TRBJ2-7; 14 nucleotides match TRBD2. Germline values: CDR1 MNHEY, CDR2 SVGAGI. V lost 2 bases, J lost 9 bases, and 12 bases stayed unmatched. The CDR3 length is 17 residues. CDR3 nucleotides: TGTGCCAGCAGTTACGGGGGGACTAGCGGGAGCTCAGGGGGGCAGTACTTC. This sequence encodes CASSYGGTSGSSGGQYF.

The chain has TRBV5-1 and TRBJ2-5; 8 bases map to TRBD1. Germline trimming cut 0 bases from V and 5 bases from J; bases unmatched to any gene: 3. CDR1 and CDR2 (germline): SGHRS, YFSETQ. This CDR3 has 14 residues. In DNA, the CDR3 is TGCGCCAGCAGCTTGGGGACAGGGATCGAGACCCAGTACTTC. This codes for CASSLGTGIETQYF.

This clonotype was recorded at least ten times. The chain carries TRBV28 and TRBJ2-1; TRBD2 matches 12 bases. This CDR3 is 16 amino acids long. V lost 6 bases and J lost 0; bases outside the gene matches: 3. Germline CDR1 MDHEN, CDR2 SYDVKM. CDR3 in DNA: TGTGCCAGCAGGCCGACTAGCGGGAGCTCCTACAATGAGCAGTTCTTC. Translating it yields CASRPTSGSSYNEQFF.

This clonotype was counted at least ten times. This chain uses TRBV7-2 with TRBJ2-5, with 8 bases matching TRBD2. The CDR3 sequence is 15 residues long. Germline V gene data show CDR1 as SGHTA and CDR2 as FQGNSA. The trim removed 6 bases at V and 1 base at J, leaving 7 bases unmatched. In DNA, the CDR3 is TGTGCCAGCAGAAATCAGCGGGAGTCCCAAGAGACCCAGTACTTC. This gives the protein CASRNQRESQETQYF.